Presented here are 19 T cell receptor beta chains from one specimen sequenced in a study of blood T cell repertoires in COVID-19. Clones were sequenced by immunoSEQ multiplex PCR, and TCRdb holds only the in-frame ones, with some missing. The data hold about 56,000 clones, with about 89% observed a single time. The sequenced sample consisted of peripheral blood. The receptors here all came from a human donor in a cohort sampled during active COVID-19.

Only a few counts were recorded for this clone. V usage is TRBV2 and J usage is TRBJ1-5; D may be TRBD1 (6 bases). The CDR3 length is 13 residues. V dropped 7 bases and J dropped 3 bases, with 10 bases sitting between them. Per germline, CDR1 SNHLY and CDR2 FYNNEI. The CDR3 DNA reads TGTGCCAGCATGGGACATCCCAATCAGCCCCAGCATTTT. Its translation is CASMGHPNQPQHF.

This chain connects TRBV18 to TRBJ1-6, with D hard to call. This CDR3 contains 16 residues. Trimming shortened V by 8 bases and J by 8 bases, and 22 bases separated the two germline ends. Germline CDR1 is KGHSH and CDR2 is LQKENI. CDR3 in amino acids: CASAPAGQLGYSPLHF. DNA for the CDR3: TGTGCCAGCGCCCCTGCGGGTCAGCTAGGGTATTCACCCCTCCACTTT.

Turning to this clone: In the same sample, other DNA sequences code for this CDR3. CDR3 sequence (DNA): TGTGCCAGCAGTGATTACAGGGGGGACACTGAAGCTTTCTTT. Encoded protein: CASSDYRGDTEAFF. The V gene is TRBV19, the J gene TRBJ1-1, with 8 positions matching TRBD1. Losses at the gene ends were 9 bases for V and 3 bases for J; bases not matched to a gene: 9. The germline V gene encodes CDR1 LNHDA and CDR2 SQIVND (reference sequence). The CDR3 extends over 14 amino acids.

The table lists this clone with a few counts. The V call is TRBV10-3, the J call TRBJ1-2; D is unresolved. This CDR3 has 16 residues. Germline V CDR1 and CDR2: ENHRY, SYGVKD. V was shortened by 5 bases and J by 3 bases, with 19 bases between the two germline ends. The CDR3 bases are TGTGCCATCAGTTCCAACCGGGATCCAACACACTATGGCTACACCTTC. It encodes CAISSNRDPTHYGYTF.

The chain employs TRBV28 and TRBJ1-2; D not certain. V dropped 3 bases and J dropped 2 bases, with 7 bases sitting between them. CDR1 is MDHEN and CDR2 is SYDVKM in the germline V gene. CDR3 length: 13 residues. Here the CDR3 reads CASSFVQNYGYTF. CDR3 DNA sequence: TGTGCCAGCAGTTTTGTACAAAACTATGGCTACACCTTC.

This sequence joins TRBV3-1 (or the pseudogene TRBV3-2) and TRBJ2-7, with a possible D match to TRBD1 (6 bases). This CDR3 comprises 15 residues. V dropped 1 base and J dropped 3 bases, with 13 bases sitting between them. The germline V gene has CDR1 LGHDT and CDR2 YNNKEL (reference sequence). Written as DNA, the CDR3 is TGTGCCAGCAGCCAAGCGGGCAGGGGTGGCTACGAGCAGTACTTC. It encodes CASSQAGRGGYEQYF.

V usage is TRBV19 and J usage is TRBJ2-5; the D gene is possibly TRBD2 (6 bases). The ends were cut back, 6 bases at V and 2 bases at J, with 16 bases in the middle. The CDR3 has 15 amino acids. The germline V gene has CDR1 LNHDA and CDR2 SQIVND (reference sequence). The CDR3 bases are TGTGCCAGTAGGGGGGGAAGGGAGTGGCAAGAGACCCAGTACTTC. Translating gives CASRGGREWQETQYF.

Here the CDR3 reads CASTSGENEKLFF. The CDR3 nucleotides read TGTGCCAGCACCTCCGGGGAAAATGAAAAACTGTTTTTT. This chain connects TRBV5-4 to TRBJ1-4; D is uncertain. CDR3 length equals 13 residues. Germline assignment: CDR1 SGHNT and CDR2 YYREEE (reference sequence). V lost 6 bases, J lost 5 bases, and 11 bases lay in between. Complete variable domain (other parts from reference TRBV5-4 and TRBJ1-4): ETGVTQSPTHLIKTRGQQVTLRCSSQSGHNTVSWYQQALGQGPQFIFQYYREEENGRGNFPPRFSGLQFPNYSSELNVNALELDDSALYLCASTSGENEKLFFGSGTQLSVL.

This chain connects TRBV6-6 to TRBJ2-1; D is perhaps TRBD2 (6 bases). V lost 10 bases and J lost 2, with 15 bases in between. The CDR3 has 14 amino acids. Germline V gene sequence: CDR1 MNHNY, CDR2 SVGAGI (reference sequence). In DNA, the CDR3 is TGTGCCACCACCTCGGGGGTGACCTACAATGAGCAGTTCTTC. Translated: CATTSGVTYNEQFF.

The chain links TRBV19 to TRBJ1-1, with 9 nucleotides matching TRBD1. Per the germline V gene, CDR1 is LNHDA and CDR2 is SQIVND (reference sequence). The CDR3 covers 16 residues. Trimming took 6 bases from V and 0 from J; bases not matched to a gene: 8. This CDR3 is CASRLDRGLLNTEAFF. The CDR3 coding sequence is TGTGCCAGTAGACTGGACAGGGGCCTTCTGAACACTGAAGCTTTCTTT. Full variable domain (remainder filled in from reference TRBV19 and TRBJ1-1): DGGITQSPKYLFRKEGQNVTLSCEQNLNHDAMYWYRQDPGQGLRLIYYSQIVNDFQKGDIAEGYSVSREKKESFPLTVTSAQKNPTAFYLCASRLDRGLLNTEAFFGQGTRLTVV.

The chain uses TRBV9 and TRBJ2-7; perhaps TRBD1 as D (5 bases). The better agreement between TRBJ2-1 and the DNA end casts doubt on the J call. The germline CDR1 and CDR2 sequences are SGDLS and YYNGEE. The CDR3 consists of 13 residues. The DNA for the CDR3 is TGTGCCAGCAGCGTGTCAGGGTACAATGAGCAGTTCTTC. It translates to CASSVSGYNEQFF.

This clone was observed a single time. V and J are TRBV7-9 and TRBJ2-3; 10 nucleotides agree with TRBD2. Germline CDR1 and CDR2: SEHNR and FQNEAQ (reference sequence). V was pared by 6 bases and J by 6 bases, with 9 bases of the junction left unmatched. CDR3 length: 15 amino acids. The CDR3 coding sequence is TGTGCCAGCAGTAAAACTAGCGGGGATGGGGATACGCAGTATTTT. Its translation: CASSKTSGDGDTQYF. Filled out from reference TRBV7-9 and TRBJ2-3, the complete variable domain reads DTGVSQNPRHKITKRGQNVTFRCDPISEHNRLYWYRQTLGQGPEFLTYFQNEAQLEKSRLLSDRFSAERPKGSFSTLEIQRTEQGDSAMYLCASSKTSGDGDTQYFGPGTRLTVL.

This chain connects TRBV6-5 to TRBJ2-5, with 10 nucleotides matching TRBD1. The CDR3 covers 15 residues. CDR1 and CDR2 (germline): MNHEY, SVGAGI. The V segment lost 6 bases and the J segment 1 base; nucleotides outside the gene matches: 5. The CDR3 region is CASSQWDRGQETQYF. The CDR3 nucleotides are TGTGCCAGCAGCCAGTGGGACAGGGGCCAAGAGACCCAGTACTTC.

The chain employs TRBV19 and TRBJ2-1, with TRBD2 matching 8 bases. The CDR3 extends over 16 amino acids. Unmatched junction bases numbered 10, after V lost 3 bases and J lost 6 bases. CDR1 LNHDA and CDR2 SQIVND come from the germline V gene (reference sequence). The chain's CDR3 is CASSMILRGGPNEQFF. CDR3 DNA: TGTGCCAGTAGTATGATCCTCCGGGGGGGCCCCAATGAGCAGTTCTTC. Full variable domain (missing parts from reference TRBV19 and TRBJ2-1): DGGITQSPKYLFRKEGQNVTLSCEQNLNHDAMYWYRQDPGQGLRLIYYSQIVNDFQKGDIAEGYSVSREKKESFPLTVTSAQKNPTAFYLCASSMILRGGPNEQFFGPGTRLTVL.

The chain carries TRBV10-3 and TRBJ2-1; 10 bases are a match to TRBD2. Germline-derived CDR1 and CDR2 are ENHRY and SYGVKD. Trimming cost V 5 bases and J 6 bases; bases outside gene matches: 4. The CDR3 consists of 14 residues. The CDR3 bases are TGTGCCATCAGTACAAGGACTAGCGGCAATGAGCAGTTCTTC. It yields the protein CAISTRTSGNEQFF.

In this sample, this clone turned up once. The CDR3 reads CASGDSYYGYTF. CDR3 coding DNA: TGTGCCAGCGGAGACAGCTACTATGGCTACACCTTC. The chain carries TRBV3-1 (or the pseudogene TRBV3-2) and TRBJ1-2; a weak D match, TRBD1 (5 bases). V lost 8 bases, J lost 3 bases, and 10 bases lay in between. This CDR3 is built from 12 residues. CDR1 is LGHDT, CDR2 YNNKEL, per germline (reference sequence).

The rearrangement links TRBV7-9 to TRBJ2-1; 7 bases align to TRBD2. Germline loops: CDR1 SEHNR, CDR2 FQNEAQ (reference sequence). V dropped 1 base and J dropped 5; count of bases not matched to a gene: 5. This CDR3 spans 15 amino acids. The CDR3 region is CASSLVAGVNNEQFF. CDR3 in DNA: TGTGCCAGCAGCTTAGTGGCGGGGGTAAACAATGAGCAGTTCTTC.

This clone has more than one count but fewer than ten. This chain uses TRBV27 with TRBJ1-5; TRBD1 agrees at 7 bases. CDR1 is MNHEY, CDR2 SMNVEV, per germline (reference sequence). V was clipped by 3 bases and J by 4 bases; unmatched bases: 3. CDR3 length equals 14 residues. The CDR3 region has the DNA TGTGCCAGCAGTTTGGAGGGGGCGAATCAGCCCCAGCATTTT. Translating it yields CASSLEGANQPQHF.

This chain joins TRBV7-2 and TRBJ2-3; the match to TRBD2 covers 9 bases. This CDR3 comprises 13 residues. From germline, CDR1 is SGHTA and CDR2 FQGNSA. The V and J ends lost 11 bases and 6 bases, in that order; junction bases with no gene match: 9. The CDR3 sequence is CAGRAGGADTQYF. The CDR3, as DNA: TGTGCCGGTCGGGCGGGGGGGGCGGATACGCAGTATTTT.